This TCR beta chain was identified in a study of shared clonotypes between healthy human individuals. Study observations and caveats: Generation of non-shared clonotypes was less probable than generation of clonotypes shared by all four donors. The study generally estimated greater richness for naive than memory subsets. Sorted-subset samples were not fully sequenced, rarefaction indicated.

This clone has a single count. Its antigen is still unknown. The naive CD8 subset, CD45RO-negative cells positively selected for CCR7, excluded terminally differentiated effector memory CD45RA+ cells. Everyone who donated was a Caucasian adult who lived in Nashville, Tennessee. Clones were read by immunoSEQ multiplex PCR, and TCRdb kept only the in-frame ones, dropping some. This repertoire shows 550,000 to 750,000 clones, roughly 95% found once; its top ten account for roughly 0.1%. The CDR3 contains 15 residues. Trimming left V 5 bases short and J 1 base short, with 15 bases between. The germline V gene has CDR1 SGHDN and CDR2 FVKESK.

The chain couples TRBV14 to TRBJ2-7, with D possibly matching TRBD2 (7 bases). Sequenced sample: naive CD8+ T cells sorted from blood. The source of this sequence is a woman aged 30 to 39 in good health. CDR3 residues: CASSVLRGASYEQYF. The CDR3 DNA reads TGTGCCAGCAGCGTGCTCCGGGGGGCTTCCTACGAGCAGTACTTC.